This TCR beta chain is drawn from a study of blood T cell repertoires in COVID-19. Study as a whole: The United States, Italy and Spain supplied acute and convalescent COVID-19 samples. T cells, B-cell-depleted T cells, or PBMCs supplied cDNA or gDNA.

Original methodology: From reference gene primer amplification, estimates of nucleated cell counts were derived. Assay: immunoSEQ multiplex PCR; the TCRdb copy retains only in-frame clones and omits some. V, J and clone size reflect that table, while D and trimming were determined from the DNA. Altogether 150,000 to 200,000 clones are present, over 85% being singletons, with the ten largest covering roughly a sixth. The CDR3 spans 15 residues. Unmatched junction bases numbered 3, after V lost 0 bases and J lost 3 bases. Germline lookup yields CDR1 SGHRS and CDR2 YFSETQ. The TCR originated in a man aged 55 to 70 with active or convalescent COVID-19. Input material: peripheral blood. J is TRBJ2-5 and V is TRBV5-1; TRBD2 matches at 9 bases. The CDR3 loop reads CASSLGAGGEETQYF. For the CDR3, the DNA is TGCGCCAGCAGCTTGGGAGCGGGAGGTGAAGAGACCCAGTACTTC.